These 28 T cell receptor beta chains share one sample of origin, sequenced in a study of CD8 T cells in ankylosing spondylitis. Study-wide results and limits: What appeared characteristic of ankylosing spondylitis blood was a TCR beta motif of 7 or 8 highly homologous variants.

From the 5' RACE reads, TCRdb called clonotypes with MiXCR, one entry per CDR3 protein. The sample includes 650,000 to 800,000 distinct CDR3 sequences, around 19% of them seen just once. Antigens for these TCRs are unknown. Sequenced: blood, either unsorted or a sorted T cell fraction (not recorded which). The receptors were sampled from a male donor with ankylosing spondylitis.

The J gene is TRBJ2-1, the V gene TRBV6-2 or TRBV6-3, with D tentatively TRBD1 (5 bases). Trimming cost V 3 bases and J 3 bases, with 12 bases left between them. The CDR3 extends over 15 amino acids. Per germline, CDR1 MNHEY and CDR2 SVGEGT. The DNA for the CDR3 is TGTGCCAGCAGTTATCTGGACATCGTCTACAATGAGCAGTTCTTC. The encoded protein is CASSYLDIVYNEQFF.

This clonotype was observed a handful of times. V is TRBV12-3 or TRBV12-4 and J is TRBJ1-5; 7 bases align to TRBD1. The length of the CDR3 is 16 residues. With V trimmed by 3 bases and J by 1 base, 6 bases remained unmatched. The CDR3 nucleotides read TGTGCCAGCAGTTTGATGGGCAGGGGGAGCAATCAGCCCCAGCATTTT. Translated, it gives CASSLMGRGSNQPQHF.

The chain couples TRBV7-6 to TRBJ2-7; 8 nucleotides match TRBD1. Germline CDR1 and CDR2: SGHVS and FNYEAQ. V gave up 5 bases and J gave up 2 bases; unmatched junction bases: 8. This CDR3 contains 15 residues. The CDR3 loop is CASSRGQGLTYEQYF. The CDR3 DNA is TGTGCCAGCAGCCGAGGACAGGGTCTGACCTACGAGCAGTACTTC.

This clonotype was found a few times. CDR3 sequence (DNA): TGTGCCAGCAGCTTATGGGAGGGATCCGGGGAGCTGTTTTTT. Translated, it gives CASSLWEGSGELFF. V and J are TRBV7-8 and TRBJ2-2, with 7 bases that match TRBD2. With 2 bases clipped from V and 6 bases from J, the junction kept 3 bases outside the gene matches. The germline CDR1 and CDR2 sequences are SGHVS and FQNEAQ. The CDR3 length is 14 residues.

The chain couples TRBV9 to TRBJ2-7; a possible D gene is TRBD1 (6 bases). Per the germline V gene, CDR1 is SGDLS and CDR2 is YYNGEE. The CDR3 contains 14 residues. The V end lost 4 bases, the J end lost 3 bases, and 14 bases lay between the germline ends. The CDR3 DNA sequence: TGTGCCAGCAGCCCAACCCCACAGGGCTACGAGCAGTACTTC. Amino acid sequence: CASSPTPQGYEQYF.

The V and J genes are TRBV27 and TRBJ1-6; D might be TRBD1 (6 bases). Germline lookup yields CDR1 MNHEY and CDR2 SMNVEV (reference sequence). This CDR3 has 14 amino acids. The germline V and J ends were trimmed by 6 bases and 7 bases, with 13 bases remaining between them. CDR3 region: CASRTTGSNSPLHF. DNA of the CDR3: TGTGCCAGCAGGACAACAGGGTCAAATTCACCCCTCCACTTT.

V usage is TRBV30 and J usage is TRBJ2-1; D call uncertain. V was shortened by 0 bases and J by 10 bases, with 7 bases between the two germline ends. The CDR3 consists of 11 residues. Germline V gives CDR1 GTSNPN, CDR2 SVGIG (reference sequence). The chain's CDR3 is CAWSVEREQFF. In DNA, the CDR3 is TGTGCCTGGAGTGTAGAAAGGGAGCAGTTCTTC.

The CDR3 nucleotides read TGCAGCGGGCTCCCTAGCGGGTCACCCTTTGAGCAGTTCTTC. This codes for CSGLPSGSPFEQFF. The chain employs TRBV29-1 and TRBJ2-1; 8 bases are a match to TRBD2. The CDR3 runs 14 residues. CDR1 is SQVTM, CDR2 ANQGSEA, per germline. V shed 7 bases and J 9 bases; nucleotides not matched to a gene: 14.

CDR3 coding DNA: TGTGCCAGCAGCCCCCGGACAGTCGTGGAGACCCAGTACTTC. It specifies CASSPRTVVETQYF. The rearrangement links TRBV7-9 to TRBJ2-5, with D tentatively TRBD1 (6 bases). CDR1 and CDR2 (germline): SEHNR, FQNEAQ (reference sequence). V dropped 5 bases and J dropped 5 bases, with 15 bases sitting between them. This CDR3 region has 14 residues.

This clonotype was seen a handful of times. This chain uses TRBV6-5 with TRBJ2-2, with D hard to call. This CDR3 spans 14 amino acids. Germline CDR1 and CDR2: MNHEY and SVGAGI. V dropped 0 bases and J dropped 5 bases, with 7 bases sitting between them. The CDR3 DNA reads as TGTGCCAGCAGTTACTCCAGCCAAACCGGGGAGCTGTTTTTT. As protein: CASSYSSQTGELFF.

The chain uses TRBV28 and TRBJ1-6, with D possibly matching TRBD1 (5 bases). Trimming took 5 bases from V and 6 from J, leaving 26 bases between them. CDR1 is MDHEN, CDR2 SYDVKM, per germline. The CDR3 runs to 19 residues. CDR3 in amino acids: CASSPPSSRAGGGNSPLHF. The CDR3 bases are TGTGCCAGCAGTCCCCCCTCTAGCAGGGCCGGTGGGGGTAATTCACCCCTCCACTTT.

The V gene is TRBV4-1, the J gene TRBJ2-3; 11 nucleotides line up with TRBD2. Germline CDR1 reads MGHRA; CDR2 reads YSYEKL. V lost 3 bases to trimming and J lost 4 bases; unmatched junction nucleotides: 6. The length of the CDR3 is 16 residues. The CDR3 DNA reads as TGCGCCAGCAGCCAGGGGTCGGGACTAGCGGCAGATACGCAGTATTTT. Its translation is CASSQGSGLAADTQYF.

The rearrangement links TRBV10-2 to TRBJ2-3; D perhaps matches TRBD2 (6 bases). This CDR3 contains 14 residues. Trimming shortened V by 5 bases and J by 1 base, and 10 bases separated the two germline ends. The germline gives CDR1 WSHSY, CDR2 SAAADI. The CDR3 DNA follows: TGCGCCAGCAGTTGGGGAGGAGGCACAGATACGCAGTATTTT. Its protein is CASSWGGGTDTQYF.

The chain links TRBV6-2 or TRBV6-3 to TRBJ2-1, with D tentatively TRBD2 (5 bases). The length of the CDR3 is 13 residues. The V and J ends lost 8 bases and 7 bases respectively, with 15 bases between them. Germline V gene lookup returns CDR1 MNHEY and CDR2 SVGEGT. CDR3 protein: CASGKGSGNEQFF. The CDR3, as DNA: TGTGCCAGCGGGAAAGGATCGGGAAATGAGCAGTTCTTC.

The CDR3 DNA sequence: TGTGCCAGCAGCGGGCAAGGATGGGACCTCCACTTT. As protein: CASSGQGWDLHF. This chain connects TRBV11-1 to TRBJ1-6; D remains unclear. Germline assignment: CDR1 SGHAT and CDR2 FQDESV (reference sequence). The V gene lost 5 bases and the J gene lost 15 bases, with 14 bases spanning the gap. The CDR3 consists of 12 residues.

The V call is TRBV7-2, the J call TRBJ1-4, with a tentative D call TRBD1 (6 bases). In germline, CDR1 is SGHTA, CDR2 FQGNSA. V lost 4 bases to trimming and J lost 8 bases, with 14 bases between them. The CDR3 consists of 14 residues. In DNA, the CDR3 is TGTGCCAGCAGCTATTGGGACAATGGGGAAAAACTGTTTTTT. Protein product: CASSYWDNGEKLFF.

The chain joins TRBV7-2 to TRBJ2-3; 12 bases are a match to TRBD2. This CDR3 has 17 amino acids. CDR1 and CDR2 from the germline V gene are SGHTA and FQGNSA. The trim removed 5 bases at V and 3 bases at J, leaving 9 bases unmatched. The CDR3 reads CASSLKRTSGATDTQYF. The DNA of the CDR3 is TGTGCCAGCAGCCTCAAGCGGACTAGCGGGGCTACAGATACGCAGTATTTT. Full variable domain (outside the CDR3, taken from reference TRBV7-2 and TRBJ2-3): GAGVSQSPSNKVTEKGKDVELRCDPISGHTALYWYRQSLGQGLEFLIYFQGNSAPDKSGLPSDRFSAERTGGSVSTLTIQRTQQEDSAVYLCASSLKRTSGATDTQYFGPGTRLTVL.

The rearrangement uses TRBV24-1 and TRBJ2-6; D is undetermined. From germline, CDR1 is KGHDR and CDR2 SFDVKD. V lost 3 bases and J 0 bases, leaving 8 bases between the germline ends. The CDR3 contains 16 residues. The CDR3 here is CATSDPLRSGANVLTF. The CDR3 bases are TGTGCCACCAGTGATCCGCTTCGCTCTGGGGCCAACGTCCTGACTTTC.

The CDR3 is CASSSDENTEAFF. DNA for the CDR3: TGTGCCAGCTCAAGCGACGAGAACACTGAAGCTTTCTTT. The rearrangement joins TRBV18 to TRBJ1-1; D unclear. The V end lost 5 bases, the J end lost 1 base, and 8 bases lay between the germline ends. CDR3 length: 13 amino acids. The germline gives CDR1 KGHSH, CDR2 LQKENI. Full variable domain (missing parts from reference TRBV18 and TRBJ1-1): NAGVMQNPRHLVRRRGQEARLRCSPMKGHSHVYWYRQLPEEGLKFMVYLQKENIIDESGMPKERFSAEFPKEGPSILRIQQVVRGDSAAYFCASSSDENTEAFFGQGTRLTVV.

This clonotype was seen a few times. The rearrangement links TRBV29-1 to TRBJ2-7; 7 positions match TRBD2. The J segment lost 2 bases and the V segment lost 4 bases, leaving 5 bases of the junction unmatched. The CDR3 spans 13 residues. The germline V gene encodes CDR1 SQVTM and CDR2 ANQGSEA. CDR3 sequence reads: CSVGPSGTYEQYF. CDR3 coding DNA: TGCAGCGTTGGTCCTAGCGGCACCTACGAGCAGTACTTC.

V and J are TRBV29-1 and TRBJ2-5; D may match TRBD1 or TRBD2 (5 bases each). CDR3 length: 13 residues. Germline CDR1 SQVTM, CDR2 ANQGSEA. The V end lost 1 base, the J end lost 5 bases, and 11 bases lay between the germline ends. The CDR3 region is CSVEVGVLETQYF. The CDR3 nucleotides are TGCAGCGTTGAAGTGGGGGTTTTGGAGACCCAGTACTTC.

This clonotype was seen more than once but under ten times. The V gene is TRBV11-2, the J gene TRBJ1-1; tentative D call: TRBD1 (6 bases). V lost 8 bases and J lost 3, with 16 bases in between. Germline CDR1 and CDR2: SGHAT and FQNNGV. This CDR3 has 14 amino acids. CDR3 bases: TGTGCCAGCCAAAACAGGGTGGGGTACACTGAAGCTTTCTTT. Translating it yields CASQNRVGYTEAFF.

The table lists this clonotype with a count of one. CDR3 region: CASSLVQLAGGRRETQYF. As DNA, the CDR3 is TGTGCCAGCAGCTTAGTACAGCTAGCGGGGGGGCGAAGAGAGACCCAGTACTTC. This chain links TRBV7-6 with TRBJ2-5; 12 nucleotides line up with TRBD2. The germline V gene encodes CDR1 SGHVS and CDR2 FNYEAQ. Unmatched junction bases numbered 10, after V lost 1 base and J lost 4 bases. The CDR3 is made up of 18 amino acids.

In its sample, this clonotype was seen a few times. The chain recombines TRBV12-3 or TRBV12-4 with TRBJ2-1, with a tentative D call TRBD1 (6 bases). This CDR3 is built from 14 residues. V was clipped by 3 bases and J by 6 bases, with 12 bases between them. CDR3 sequence reads: CASSFLGRGNEQFF. CDR3 in DNA: TGTGCCAGCAGTTTCCTCGGCAGGGGCAATGAGCAGTTCTTC.

The CDR3 protein is CASSRKGGTGYTF. The DNA of the CDR3 is TGTGCCAGCAGTCGGAAAGGGGGTACTGGCTACACCTTC. J is TRBJ1-2 and V is TRBV25-1; D is possibly TRBD1 (6 bases). The length of the CDR3 is 13 residues. CDR1 is MGHDK and CDR2 is SYGVNS in the germline V gene. V was trimmed by 5 bases and J by 7 bases, leaving 14 bases between them.

This clonotype was counted between two and nine times. This chain joins TRBV4-1 and TRBJ1-3, with D perhaps matching TRBD1 (6 bases). This CDR3 region has 17 residues. The germline gives CDR1 MGHRA, CDR2 YSYEKL. V was cut by 0 bases and J by 4 bases, with 16 bases left in between. CDR3 nucleotide sequence: TGCGCCAGCAGCCAAGATCACAGGGCCTTCGGGGGAAACACCATATATTTT. As protein: CASSQDHRAFGGNTIYF.

This clonotype has a handful of counts. The chain joins TRBV5-1 to TRBJ1-2, with 7 positions matching TRBD1. The CDR3 has 14 amino acids. CDR1 is SGHRS, CDR2 YFSETQ, per germline. J lost 2 bases, V lost 4 bases, and 5 bases had no gene match. CDR3 in amino acids: CASSEGDRNYGYTF. The CDR3, as DNA: TGCGCCAGCAGCGAGGGGGACAGAAACTATGGCTACACCTTC.

In its sample, this clonotype was seen a few times. The chain carries TRBV20-1 and TRBJ2-1; the D gene is possibly TRBD2 (6 bases). The CDR3 is 12 amino acids. Germline V gene lookup returns CDR1 DFQATT and CDR2 SNEGSKA (reference sequence). Trimming removed 1 base at V and 9 bases at J, with 10 bases between. CDR3 nucleotides: TGCAGTGCTAGAGGGCCAGCGGGTGAGCAGTTCTTC. This translates into CSARGPAGEQFF.